This TCR beta chain is from a study of blood T cell repertoires in COVID-19 (dated by TCRdb to between 2020 and 2021). Study-level background: Samples covering the acute and convalescent phases of COVID-19 were provided by collaborators in the United States, Italy and Spain. The prospective study material was composed of cDNA or gDNA derived from T cells, B-cell-depleted T cells, or PBMCs. Deeply sampled blood TCRbeta repertoires from subjects exposed to, actively infected with, or recovered from COVID-19 were included in the dataset. The repertoires were released in a freely available public database intended as a resource for research on the immune response to SARS-CoV-2. Samples were obtained from the ongoing ImmuneRACE study (first 160 participants) and from 1,254 subjects provided by 6 global collaborators. Sample metadata almost always included a de-identified subject ID, COVID-19 status, age in years and sex. Where available, HLA class I and class II types were taken from metadata supplied by the sample provider and were not determined by assay-based typing. Overall study outcomes, separate from this receptor: Clinical and demographic metadata were provided uncurated, with the amount varying by source and participant.

TCRbeta CDR3 regions were amplified from genomic DNA by means of the immunoSEQ Assay, a bias-controlled multiplex PCR. The paper's processing steps were these. Within the assay, amplification of reference gene primers was used to estimate how many nucleated cells each sample contained. To quantify the absolute abundance of each unique TCRbeta CDR3 rearrangement, sequence reads were collapsed and filtered. For each sample, productive Simpson clonality was calculated by taking the square root of Simpson's diversity index across productive rearrangements. Drawn from immuneACCESS, this table holds only the in-frame rearrangements with V and J called that TCRdb kept. Clones are partly lost; checked studies trace under half to an unresolved V gene and leave the rest unexplained. V and J calls and clone size are those listed in that table; D and trimming were worked out from the DNA. The sample records about 250,000 clones, approximately 86% of which are singletons. Of the sample, under 2% is held by the ten largest clones.

Regarding this clone: The antigen this receptor binds is unknown. There are no base qualities to consult, and no much larger clone falls within one base.

Another Seattle source contributed samples from volunteer blood donors who had recovered from COVID-19. Whole blood was collected in K2EDTA tubes by collaborating institutions according to the institutions' own protocols. For TCRbeta analysis, collaborator samples were shipped as frozen whole blood, as isolated PBMCs, or as DNA extracted from either sample type. The CDR3 measures 14 amino acids from cysteine to phenylalanine. The entry retains the CDR3 DNA only, 42 bases that are in frame from base 1. Looking up the germline V gene yields CDR1 MNHEY and CDR2 SVGAGI. V has 5 bases trimmed and J has 8 bases trimmed; junction bases matching no gene number 11.

The clonotype originates from a woman in her fifties or sixties who had recovered from COVID-19. Sequencing was performed on peripheral blood. This receptor chain uses TRBV6-5 and TRBJ1-2, and 7 bases in between align with TRBD1. CDR3 loop: CASSRFVTGDGYTF. The nucleotide sequence is TGTGCCAGCAGTCGTTTCGTTACAGGGGACGGCTACACCTTC.